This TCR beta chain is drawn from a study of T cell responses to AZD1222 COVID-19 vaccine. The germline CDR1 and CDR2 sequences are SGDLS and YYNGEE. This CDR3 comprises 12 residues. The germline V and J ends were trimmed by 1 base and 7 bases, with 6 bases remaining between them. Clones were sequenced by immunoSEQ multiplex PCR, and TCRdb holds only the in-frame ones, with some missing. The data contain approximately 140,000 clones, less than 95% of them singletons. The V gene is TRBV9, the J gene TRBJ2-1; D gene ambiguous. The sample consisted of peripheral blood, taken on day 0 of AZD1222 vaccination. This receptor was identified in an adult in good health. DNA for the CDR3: TGTGCCAGCAGCGTATGGGGAAATGAGCAGTTCTTC. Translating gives CASSVWGNEQFF.